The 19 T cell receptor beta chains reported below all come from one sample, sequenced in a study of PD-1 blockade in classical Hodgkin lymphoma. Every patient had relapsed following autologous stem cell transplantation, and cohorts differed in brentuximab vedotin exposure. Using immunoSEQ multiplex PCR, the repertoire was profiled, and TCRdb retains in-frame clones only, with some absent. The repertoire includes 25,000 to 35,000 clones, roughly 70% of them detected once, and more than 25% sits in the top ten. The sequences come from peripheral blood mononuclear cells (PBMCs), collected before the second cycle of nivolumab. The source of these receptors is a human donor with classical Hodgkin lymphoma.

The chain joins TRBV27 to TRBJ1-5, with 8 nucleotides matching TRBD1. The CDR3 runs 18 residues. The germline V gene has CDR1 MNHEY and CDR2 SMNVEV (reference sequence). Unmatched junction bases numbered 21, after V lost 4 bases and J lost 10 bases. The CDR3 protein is CASSSILNHRGMEVPQHF. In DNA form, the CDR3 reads TGTGCCAGCAGTTCAATTCTGAACCACAGGGGGATGGAGGTTCCCCAGCATTTT.

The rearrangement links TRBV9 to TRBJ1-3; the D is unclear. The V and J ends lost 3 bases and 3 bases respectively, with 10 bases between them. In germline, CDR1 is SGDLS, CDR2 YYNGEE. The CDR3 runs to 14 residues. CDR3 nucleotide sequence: TGTGCCAGCAGCGCGCTACAAGATGGAAACACCATATATTTT. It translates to CASSALQDGNTIYF.

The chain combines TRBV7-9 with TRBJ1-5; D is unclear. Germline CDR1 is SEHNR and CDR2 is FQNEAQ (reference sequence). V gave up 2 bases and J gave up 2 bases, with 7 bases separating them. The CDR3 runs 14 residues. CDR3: CASSLTGGNQPQHF. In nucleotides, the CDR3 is TGTGCCAGCAGCTTAACCGGGGGCAATCAGCCCCAGCATTTT.

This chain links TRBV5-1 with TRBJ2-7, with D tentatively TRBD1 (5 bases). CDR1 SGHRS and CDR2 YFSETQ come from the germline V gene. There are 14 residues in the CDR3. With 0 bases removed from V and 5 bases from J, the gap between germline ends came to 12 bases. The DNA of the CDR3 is TGCGCCAGCAGCTTGGGGCAGGGTTTCCACGAGCAGTACTTC. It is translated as CASSLGQGFHEQYF.

The CDR3: CASSPPRYDTQYF. The DNA of the CDR3 is TGTGCCAGCAGTCCCCCTCGGTACGATACGCAGTATTTT. This chain uses TRBV7-8 with TRBJ2-3; D remains unclear. This CDR3 comprises 13 residues. V gave up 6 bases and J gave up 6 bases, with 13 bases separating them. Germline CDR1 is SGHVS and CDR2 is FQNEAQ.

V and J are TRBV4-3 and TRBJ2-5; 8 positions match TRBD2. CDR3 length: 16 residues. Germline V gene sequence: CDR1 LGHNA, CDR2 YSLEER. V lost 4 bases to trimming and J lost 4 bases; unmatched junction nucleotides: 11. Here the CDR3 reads CASSLGGAGVAETQYF. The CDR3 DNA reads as TGCGCCAGCAGCCTGGGGGGAGCGGGAGTGGCAGAGACCCAGTACTTC.

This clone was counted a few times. The CDR3 here is CASSQESSGFPGDTQYF. DNA for the CDR3: TGCGCCAGCAGCCAAGAATCTAGCGGCTTCCCCGGGGATACGCAGTATTTT. J is TRBJ2-3 and V is TRBV4-1; 7 bases are shared with TRBD2. The CDR3 extends over 17 amino acids. Trimming cost V 0 bases and J 6 bases; bases outside gene matches: 12. Looked up from germline, CDR1 is MGHRA and CDR2 is YSYEKL.

CDR3 amino acids: CASSILGMGQGSGYTF. CDR3 sequence (DNA): TGTGCCAGTAGTATCTTAGGTATGGGACAGGGGTCCGGCTACACCTTC. The chain is built from TRBV19 and TRBJ1-2, with TRBD1 identical over 10 bases. This CDR3 spans 16 amino acids. The germline V gene has CDR1 LNHDA and CDR2 SQIVND (reference sequence). The junction had 12 bases not matched to a gene; V was cut back by 3 bases and J by 8 bases.

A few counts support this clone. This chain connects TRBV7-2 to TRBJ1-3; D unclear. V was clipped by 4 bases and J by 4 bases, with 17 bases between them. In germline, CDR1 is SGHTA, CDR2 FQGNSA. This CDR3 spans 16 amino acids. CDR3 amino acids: CASSSLKRGLGNTIYF. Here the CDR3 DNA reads TGTGCCAGCAGCTCACTAAAACGAGGGCTCGGAAACACCATATATTTT.

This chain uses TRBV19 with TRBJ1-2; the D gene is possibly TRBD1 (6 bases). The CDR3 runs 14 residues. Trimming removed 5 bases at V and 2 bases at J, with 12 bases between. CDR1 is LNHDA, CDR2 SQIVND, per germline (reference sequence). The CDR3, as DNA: TGTGCCAGTAGTTTCGGGACAAACAACTATGGCTACACCTTC. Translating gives CASSFGTNNYGYTF.

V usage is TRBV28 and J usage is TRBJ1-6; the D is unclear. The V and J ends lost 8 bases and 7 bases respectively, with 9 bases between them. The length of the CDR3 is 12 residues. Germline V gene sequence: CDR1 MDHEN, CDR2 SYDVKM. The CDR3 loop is CASGQLNSPLHF. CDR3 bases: TGTGCCAGCGGTCAGTTGAATTCACCCCTCCACTTT. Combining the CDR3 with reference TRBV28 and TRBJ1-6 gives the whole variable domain DVKVTQSSRYLVKRTGEKVFLECVQDMDHENMFWYRQDPGLGLRLIYFSYDVKMKEKGDIPEGYSVSREKKERFSLILESASTNQTSMYLCASGQLNSPLHFGNGTRLTVT.

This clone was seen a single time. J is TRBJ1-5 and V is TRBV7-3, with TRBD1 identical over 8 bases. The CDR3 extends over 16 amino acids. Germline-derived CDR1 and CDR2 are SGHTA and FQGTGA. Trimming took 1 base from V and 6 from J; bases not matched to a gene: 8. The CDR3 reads CASSLIVDRAIQPQHF. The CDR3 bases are TGTGCCAGCAGCTTAATAGTGGACAGGGCTATTCAGCCCCAGCATTTT.

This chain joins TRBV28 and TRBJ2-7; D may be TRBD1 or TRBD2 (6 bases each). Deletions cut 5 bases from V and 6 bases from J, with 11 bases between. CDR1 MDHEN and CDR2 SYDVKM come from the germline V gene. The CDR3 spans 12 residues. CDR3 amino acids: CASSKGGVEQYF. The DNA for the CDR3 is TGTGCCAGCAGTAAGGGGGGCGTCGAGCAGTACTTC.

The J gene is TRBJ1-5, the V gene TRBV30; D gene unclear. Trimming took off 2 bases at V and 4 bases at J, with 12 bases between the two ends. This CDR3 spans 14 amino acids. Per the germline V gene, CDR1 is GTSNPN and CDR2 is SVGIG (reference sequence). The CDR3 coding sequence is TGTGCCTGGAGTTTGGGGTCTGGAAATCAGCCCCAGCATTTT. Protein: CAWSLGSGNQPQHF.

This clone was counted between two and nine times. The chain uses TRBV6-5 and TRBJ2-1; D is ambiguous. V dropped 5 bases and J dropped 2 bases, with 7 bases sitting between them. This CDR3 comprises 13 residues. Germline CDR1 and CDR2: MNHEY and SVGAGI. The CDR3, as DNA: TGTGCCAGCAGTCCTGACCCCTACAATGAGCAGTTCTTC. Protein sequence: CASSPDPYNEQFF.

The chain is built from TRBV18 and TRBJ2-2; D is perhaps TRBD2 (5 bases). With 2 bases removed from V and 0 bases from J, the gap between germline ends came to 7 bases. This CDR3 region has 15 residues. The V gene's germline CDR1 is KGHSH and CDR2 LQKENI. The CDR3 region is CASSPSGTNTGELFF. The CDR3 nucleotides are TGTGCCAGCTCACCAAGCGGAACGAACACCGGGGAGCTGTTTTTT.

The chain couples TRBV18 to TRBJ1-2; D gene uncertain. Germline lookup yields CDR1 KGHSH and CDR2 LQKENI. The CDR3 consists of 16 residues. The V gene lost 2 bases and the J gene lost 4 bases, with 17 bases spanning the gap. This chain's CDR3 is CASSPGPRSLAYGYTF. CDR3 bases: TGTGCCAGCTCACCAGGGCCGCGGTCCCTCGCCTATGGCTACACCTTC.

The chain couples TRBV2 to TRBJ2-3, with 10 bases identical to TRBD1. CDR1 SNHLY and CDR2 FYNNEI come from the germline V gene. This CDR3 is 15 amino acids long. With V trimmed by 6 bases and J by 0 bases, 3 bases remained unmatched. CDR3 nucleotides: TGTGCCAGCAGGGGACAGGGGATGAGCACAGATACGCAGTATTTT. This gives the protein CASRGQGMSTDTQYF.

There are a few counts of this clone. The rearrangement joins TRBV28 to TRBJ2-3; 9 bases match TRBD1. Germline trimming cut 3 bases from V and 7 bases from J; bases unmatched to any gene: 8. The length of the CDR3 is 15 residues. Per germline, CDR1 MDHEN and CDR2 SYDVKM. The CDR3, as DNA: TGTGCCAGCAGTTTGGACAGGGGTATGATGAATACGCAGTATTTT. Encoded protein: CASSLDRGMMNTQYF.